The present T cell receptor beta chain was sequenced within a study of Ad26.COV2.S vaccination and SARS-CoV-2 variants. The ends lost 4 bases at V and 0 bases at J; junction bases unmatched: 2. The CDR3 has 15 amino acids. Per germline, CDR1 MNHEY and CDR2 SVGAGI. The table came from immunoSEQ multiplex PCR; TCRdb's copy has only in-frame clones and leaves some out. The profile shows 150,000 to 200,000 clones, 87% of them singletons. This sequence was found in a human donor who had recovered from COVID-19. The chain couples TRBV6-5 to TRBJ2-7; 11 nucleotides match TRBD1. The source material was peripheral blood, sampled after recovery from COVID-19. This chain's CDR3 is CASSSGTGGSYEQYF. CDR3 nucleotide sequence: TGTGCCAGCAGTTCCGGGACAGGGGGCTCCTACGAGCAGTACTTC.